This T cell receptor beta chain was sequenced during a study of beta chain features in type 1 diabetes (dated by TCRdb to the late 2010s). Regarding the research as a whole: Mean age, gender distribution, total cell number and subset yield were not different between patients and healthy donors. Whereas all 30 or so donors provided naive and central memory subsets, regulatory and stem cell-like memory subsets were isolated from just 8 patients and about 8 healthy donors. In the study, TCRB repertoires of sorted circulating CD4+ T cell subsets from recently diagnosed type 1 diabetes patients were compared with those of matched healthy donors. A total of roughly 100 million sorted cells were examined across all samples, and RNA yield correlated strongly with the number of cells per subset.

Overall study outcomes, separate from this receptor: Because cDNA was sequenced instead of genomic DNA, highly expressing activated cells could be over-represented, though the groups showed no difference in activation or CD3 levels. Patients with type 1 diabetes made fewer insertions and deleted more nucleotides at VDJ recombination sites, implying thymic rearrangement abnormalities. HLA sub-analyses involved small numbers of individuals, so any influence of HLA type on TCRB rearrangement remained unresolved. Naive, central memory and regulatory TCRB repertoires appeared to be more alike among patients than among healthy donors. In all four CD4+ subsets, TCRB CDR3 length was moderately but significantly shorter in type 1 diabetes patients. Shorter templates might have been favored by PCR, but patient and control samples were amplified and corrected together, so both groups would have been affected equally by any skew.

From each donor, a single peripheral blood sample of 100 to 150 mL on average was drawn into heparinised tubes. Naive, central memory, regulatory and stem cell-like memory CD4+ T cells were sorted on a BD FACSAria II using a panel including CD45RO, CCR7, CD25, CD127, CD95 and CD27. A purity above 95% was achieved for all sorted populations. Right away, PBMCs were isolated by Lymphoprep density gradient centrifugation and were stained directly, with no culture step. To minimize batch effects, samples were stained and sorted in pairs, one healthy donor with one patient per experiment. As to this clone: The antigen this receptor binds is unknown. The record has no base qualities; no much larger clone is one base away.

Including the terminal cysteine and phenylalanine, the CDR3 comprises 15 residues. Only the CDR3 DNA is retained, 45 bases long and in frame from the first base. Relative to germline, V is missing 5 bases and J is missing 9 bases, with 6 bases of the junction outside any gene match. CDR1 and CDR2 are read off the germline V gene as SGHVS and FQNEAQ. The entire isolated RNA was reverse transcribed using the High Capacity cDNA Reverse Transcription Kit, and thus expressed TCRB transcripts were sequenced. Deep immunoSEQ sequencing was applied to naive, central memory and regulatory T cell samples, giving an average of around 3.8 million total reads per sample. Sorted cells were lysed in RLT buffer, and RNA was extracted using DNase-treated RNeasy Micro or Mini kits according to cell number. To prevent cross-contamination, every cell subset was processed on its own, while patient and healthy donor samples were processed together. The immunoSEQ multiplex PCR was used to amplify TCRB sequences from cDNA, yielding 87-bp fragments that span the CDR3 region. The amplicons were sequenced using the Illumina HiSeq platform. As for how the authors treated the data: PCR bias was corrected computationally using synthetic template baselines, and reads within Hamming distance 2 were collapsed, with unmergeable singletons discarded. Reads were aligned against IMGT to assign V, D and J genes, CDR3 length and insertions or deletions at six rearrangement sites. Within each subset, clonotype counts were normalized to sorted cell number, and only after that were true diversity and Gini coefficients computed with the tcR R package. The overlap coefficient, calculated on TCRB nucleotide sequences, was used to quantify repertoire sharing. Here the immuneACCESS table is served through TCRdb, limited to in-frame sequences with V and J called. Missing clones are a known gap in these copies; in checked studies unresolved V genes cover under half, and the rest lacks a known reason. The D gene and trimming were derived from the DNA, and the V and J assignments and clone size from that table. The sample table lists roughly 150,000 clones, around 10% of them with a count of one. In total, the top ten clones hold roughly 0.45% of the sample.

The V and J segments used are TRBV7-8 and TRBJ2-1; 14 bases in the junction line up with TRBD2. The receptor's source is a man under 40 with type 1 diabetes. Sequenced input: central memory CD4+ T cells from blood. The sequence in DNA is TGTGCCAGCAGCAGGGGACTAGCGGGAGTAGTTGAGCAGTTCTTC. This yields the protein CASSRGLAGVVEQFF.